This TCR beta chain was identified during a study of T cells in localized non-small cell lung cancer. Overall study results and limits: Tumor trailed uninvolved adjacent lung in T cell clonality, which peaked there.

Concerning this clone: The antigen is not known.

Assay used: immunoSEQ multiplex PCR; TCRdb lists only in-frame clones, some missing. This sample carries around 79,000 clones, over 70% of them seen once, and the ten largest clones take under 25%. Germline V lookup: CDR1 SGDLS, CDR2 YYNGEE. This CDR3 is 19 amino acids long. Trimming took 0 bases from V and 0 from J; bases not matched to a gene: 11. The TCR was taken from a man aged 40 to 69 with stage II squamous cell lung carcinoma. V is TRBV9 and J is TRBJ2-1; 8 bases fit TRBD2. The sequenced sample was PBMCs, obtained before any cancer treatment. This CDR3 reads CASSVVPSGSSSSYNEQFF. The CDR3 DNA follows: TGTGCCAGCAGCGTAGTCCCTAGCGGGTCAAGTAGCTCCTACAATGAGCAGTTCTTC.